Described below is a single T cell receptor beta chain sequence and its context. Its antigen is currently not known. No base-level quality is on record; no much larger clone is a single base apart. This record belongs to a study of blood T cell repertoires in COVID-19 (dated by TCRdb to about 2020). With respect to the entire study: Samples from collaborators originated in the United States, Italy and Spain and spanned both the acute and convalescent phases of COVID-19. The prospective study material was composed of cDNA or gDNA derived from T cells, B-cell-depleted T cells, or PBMCs. Deeply sampled blood TCRbeta repertoires from subjects exposed to, actively infected with, or recovered from COVID-19 were included in the dataset. The repertoires were made available in a free public database intended to serve as a resource for research on the immune response to SARS-CoV-2. The samples were drawn from two sources: the first 160 participants of the ongoing ImmuneRACE study, and 1,254 subjects contributed by 6 global collaborators. A de-identified subject ID, COVID-19 status, age in years and sex were almost always included in the sample metadata. Where available, HLA class I and class II types were obtained from metadata supplied by the sample provider rather than from assay-based typing.

Broader findings and caveats from the paper: How much clinical and demographic metadata was included differed by source and by participant, and the metadata was provided uncurated.

The CDR3 has 14 amino acids, counting the end cysteine and phenylalanine. Only the CDR3 part of the read is kept: 42 bases, read in frame from the first base. Trimming costs V 0 bases and J 5 bases, and their ends lie 11 bases apart. CDR1 and CDR2, looked up from the germline V gene, are SGHRS and YFSETQ. TCRbeta CDR3 regions were amplified from genomic DNA by means of the immunoSEQ Assay, a bias-controlled multiplex PCR. The paper's data handling went like this. The number of nucleated cells in each sample was estimated by amplification of reference gene primers within the assay. To quantify the absolute abundance of each unique TCRbeta CDR3 rearrangement, sequence reads were collapsed and filtered. For each sample, productive Simpson clonality was calculated by taking the square root of Simpson's diversity index across productive rearrangements. TCRdb provides this immuneACCESS table in a form limited to in-frame rearrangements. Some clones are lacking; in checked studies, under half of them reflect an unresolved V gene, and why the rest are absent is not known. Clone size and V and J calls were adopted from that table, with D and trimming inferred from the DNA. The sample table records about 370,000 clones; around 92% of these occur just once. In total, the top ten clones hold approximately 3% of the sample.

At one collaborating source in Seattle, patients were enrolled during active infection and were followed longitudinally through the course of disease. Collaborating institutions collected whole blood in K2EDTA tubes following their own protocols. For TCRbeta analysis, collaborator samples were shipped as frozen whole blood, as isolated PBMCs, or as DNA extracted from either sample type. The TCR sequence derives from a woman in her thirties with COVID-19, enrolled during active disease. The chain couples TRBV5-1 to TRBJ1-1; TRBD1 is possibly the D segment (5 matching bases). The material sequenced was peripheral blood. The CDR3: CASSLVRRGTEAFF. The DNA reads as follows: TGCGCCAGCAGCTTGGTGCGTAGGGGAACTGAAGCTTTCTTT.